This T cell receptor (beta chain) is from a study of shared clonotypes between healthy human individuals. Study-level background: Participating donors consisted of two women and a few men aged 18 to 49.

The CDR3 sequence is 16 residues long. Study results and caveats: Approximately 5.3% was the fraction of naive CD4 clonotypes found shared across a few donors. Represented genetic and exposure-history diversity was restricted by having few donors.

A remark on this clone: Its target is unknown.

The deep-level immunoSEQ assay was used. Here immunoSEQ multiplex PCR was the method, and the copy in TCRdb shows in-frame clones only, minus some. This table has about 1,900,000 clones, roughly 95% appearing once. Cells designated naive CD8 were CD45RO-negative and were positively selected for CCR7, with terminally differentiated effector memory CD45RA+ cells excluded. The material sequenced was naive CD8+ T cells sorted from blood. This sequence joins TRBV21-1 and TRBJ2-5; the table names TRBD2, a call not compared with the DNA. TRBV21-1 is tagged as a pseudogene. The receptor was isolated from a man between 18 and 29 years old in good health. CDR3 sequence: CASSGLAGGPPETQYF. CDR3 DNA: TGTGCCAGCAGCGGTCTAGCGGGGGGGCCCCCGGAGACCCAGTACTTC.